Listed below are T cell receptor beta chains from one sample, sequenced in a study of blood T cell repertoires in COVID-19. Assay used: immunoSEQ multiplex PCR; TCRdb lists only in-frame clones, some missing. The repertoire holds approximately 200,000 clones, under 90% seen once, with 4% to 4.5% in the top ten. Sequenced sample: peripheral blood. These receptors were obtained from a man in his fifties or sixties with acute or convalescent COVID-19. Each CDR3 is given with its conserved first and last residue. The D gene is left open where the match is weak. Not all rows give a size; the values are once, few, many and, for expanded clones, a class.

>-|-|TRBJ1-2|TRBV3-1/TRBV3-2
TGTGCCAGCAGCCGTTTGGGGAGGGGCGGCTACACCTTC
CASSRLGRGGYTF
>-|-|TRBJ2-5|TRBV5-1
TGCGCCAGCAGCCATAGGGGTCTGTCAGAGACCCAGTACTTC
CASSHRGLSETQYF
>-|-|TRBJ1-2|TRBV4-2
TGTGCCAGCAGCCAACAACAGGAAAACTATGGCTACACCTTC
CASSQQQENYGYTF
>-|-|TRBJ1-2|TRBV2
TGTGCCAGCAGTGAAGCACGGGGGGCTGGCTACACCTTC
CASSEARGAGYTF
>-|-|TRBJ1-1|TRBV27
TGTGCCAGCGGGATTCAGGGATTTGGTGAAGCTTTCTTT
CASGIQGFGEAFF
>-|-|TRBJ2-2|TRBV5-1
TGCGCCAGCGCCTCCGCCGGGGGCGGGGAGCTGTTTTTT
CASASAGGGELFF
>-|-|TRBJ1-3|TRBV5-1
TGCGCCAGCAGCTTTGAGGGAACTGGAAACACCATATATTTT
CASSFEGTGNTIYF
>-|-|TRBJ2-1|TRBV20-1
TGCAGTGCTAGTCGGGACAAACGACAGTTCTTC
CSASRDKRQFF
>-|-|TRBJ1-6|TRBV9
TGTGCCAGCAGTAATAATTCACCCCTCCACTTT
CASSNNSPLHF
>TRBD1|-|TRBJ1-2|TRBV30
TGTGCCTGTACAGGGGAGGCTAACTATGGCTACACCTTC
CACTGEANYGYTF
>-|-|TRBJ2-7|TRBV5-5
TGTGCCAGCAGCTTGGCCGGGCAGGGAAGCTACGAGCAGTACTTC
CASSLAGQGSYEQYF
>TRBD1|-|TRBJ2-7|TRBV6-1
TGTGCCAGCAGTTTCGGACAGGGCGAGCAGTACTTC
CASSFGQGEQYF
>TRBD1|-|TRBJ1-3|TRBV7-6
TGTGCCAGCAGCCCCGGGACAGGGGGAAACACCATATATTTT
CASSPGTGGNTIYF
>-|-|TRBJ1-1|TRBV6-5
TGTGCCAGCAGTTCCCGCGGACAGTCGAACACTGAAGCTTTCTTT
CASSSRGQSNTEAFF
>-|-|TRBJ1-2|TRBV5-4
TGTGCCAGCAGCTCCCAGGGTTCTCCTGGCTACACCTTC
CASSSQGSPGYTF
>-|-|TRBJ2-1|TRBV6-5
TGTGCCAGCAGTTACTCCGGGGTCAGCAATGAGCAGTTCTTC
CASSYSGVSNEQFF
>-|-|TRBJ1-3|TRBV19
TGTGCCAGTAGGACGACTATCTCTGGAAACACCATATATTTT
CASRTTISGNTIYF
>TRBD1|-|TRBJ2-7|TRBV7-9
TGTGCCAGCAGCGAAGGACCCGGGACAGGTACCTACGAGCAGTACTTC
CASSEGPGTGTYEQYF
>-|-|TRBJ2-5|TRBV14
TGTGCCAGCAGCCGGGCCCTAAATCAAGAGACCCAGTACTTC
CASSRALNQETQYF
>-|-|TRBJ1-4|TRBV12-2
TGTGCAAGTCGCTTAGGGGGAGGAGGGGGCCTCCGTCATGAAAAACTGTTTTTT
CASRLGGGGGLRHEKLFF
>-|few|TRBJ1-5|TRBV30
TGTGCCTGGAGTCCCTCCGGGGGAGCCCCCCAGCATTTT
CAWSPSGGAPQHF
>TRBD1|-|TRBJ2-7|TRBV5-1
TGCGCCAGCAGCCTTGTGGTCGGGACAGGCCAAAATGAGCAGTACTTC
CASSLVVGTGQNEQYF
>TRBD1|-|TRBJ1-1|TRBV12-3/TRBV12-4
TGTGCCAGCAGATCAACAGGGGTGCCTGAAGCTTTCTTT
CASRSTGVPEAFF
>TRBD2|-|TRBJ2-5|TRBV23-1
TGCGCCAGCAGCCCTGTTGTTCAGAGCGGGAGTCCCCAAGAGACCCAGTACTTC
CASSPVVQSGSPQETQYF
>TRBD1|-|TRBJ2-3|TRBV2
TGTGCCAGCGCAAGGACAGGACAGACAGATACGCAGTATTTT
CASARTGQTDTQYF
>TRBD1|-|TRBJ1-6|TRBV18
TGTGCCAGCTCACCACCAGGGGGCCGCGGTTCACCCCTCCACTTT
CASSPPGGRGSPLHF
>-|-|TRBJ1-1|TRBV10-1
TGCGCCAGCAGTACTACGACTCGCGGCCCGGGGAACACTGAAGCTTTCTTT
CASSTTTRGPGNTEAFF
>-|-|TRBJ1-5|TRBV30
TGTGCCTGGAGTGGGAGGAATCAGCCCCAGCATTTT
CAWSGRNQPQHF
>-|-|TRBJ2-5|TRBV10-1
TGCGCCAGCAGTGAGGGTCAGCAAGAGACCCAGTACTTC
CASSEGQQETQYF
>-|once|TRBJ2-7|TRBV12-3/TRBV12-4
TGTGCCAGCAGTTACCCAGGGTACGAGCAGTACTTC
CASSYPGYEQYF
>-|-|TRBJ2-5|TRBV19
TGTGCCAGTAGTATAGATTCGACTAGCCAAGAGACCCAGTACTTC
CASSIDSTSQETQYF
>-|-|TRBJ1-2|TRBV2
TGTGCCAGCAGTGAGGGGGGACCTCTCGGAGGTGGCTACACCTTC
CASSEGGPLGGGYTF
>-|-|TRBJ1-2|TRBV7-3
TGTGCCAGCAGCTTAACAGGGAGCTCCTATGGCTACACCTTC
CASSLTGSSYGYTF
>TRBD1|once|TRBJ2-7|TRBV5-1
TGCGCCGGACAGGTACTCAATCAGAACGAGCAGTACTTC
CAGQVLNQNEQYF
>-|-|TRBJ1-1|TRBV4-1
TGCGCCAGCAGCCTAAAGTCAGGGATGAACACTGAAGCTTTCTTT
CASSLKSGMNTEAFF
>TRBD1|-|TRBJ1-3|TRBV19
TGTGCCAGTAGCTCGGGACAGGCCCCTGGAAACACCATATATTTT
CASSSGQAPGNTIYF
>-|-|TRBJ1-1|TRBV10-1
TGCGCCAGCAGTGTTGGGCCGAACACTGAAGCTTTCTTT
CASSVGPNTEAFF
>TRBD1|-|TRBJ2-7|TRBV19
TGTGCCAGTAGCCACTACCGGACAGGAACCTACGAGCAGTACTTC
CASSHYRTGTYEQYF
>-|-|TRBJ1-2|TRBV6-5
TGTGCCAGCAGTTACACAACCGGGGTAGGAGCGCAGGGCTACACCTTC
CASSYTTGVGAQGYTF
>TRBD1|-|TRBJ2-1|TRBV5-6
TGTGCCAGCAGCCGGACAGGGGGCAACTACAATGAGCAGTTCTTC
CASSRTGGNYNEQFF
>-|few|TRBJ2-2|TRBV3-1/TRBV3-2
TGTGCCAGCAGCCAAGTCGGGGGAAGTCGGACCGGGGAGCTGTTTTTT
CASSQVGGSRTGELFF
>TRBD1|-|TRBJ1-2|TRBV5-4
TGTGCCAGCAGCAAGACGGACAGGGGGGTCTATGGCTACACCTTC
CASSKTDRGVYGYTF
>-|-|TRBJ1-2|TRBV11-2
TGTGCCAGCAGCTTAGATCTACAGGGTTACTATGGCTACACCTTC
CASSLDLQGYYGYTF
>-|-|TRBJ1-5|TRBV4-1
TGCGCCAGCAGCATCCGGGACACGGCCCGCGGGAATCAGCCCCAGCATTTT
CASSIRDTARGNQPQHF
>TRBD2|-|TRBJ2-1|TRBV10-2
TGCGCCAGCAGAGACCTAAGGGAGGGGTGGGCCAACAATGAGCAGTTCTTC
CASRDLREGWANNEQFF
>TRBD1|-|TRBJ1-4|TRBV30
TGTGCCTGGAGTCCGGGACAGGGGGCCAGGGACCTGTTTTTT
CAWSPGQGARDLFF
>-|-|TRBJ2-7|TRBV18
TGTGCCAGCTCGCCAGACTCCTCGGAAGCCTACGAGCAGTACTTC
CASSPDSSEAYEQYF
>-|-|TRBJ2-2|TRBV2
TGTGCCAGCAGTGGAACAGCTCCCACCGGGGAGCTGTTTTTT
CASSGTAPTGELFF
>-|once|TRBJ2-1|TRBV11-2
TGTGCCAGCAGCACCAGGACAGCTAGCTCCTACAATGAGCAGTTCTTC
CASSTRTASSYNEQFF
>TRBD2|-|TRBJ2-3|TRBV6-4
TGTGCCAGCAGTGACTCTCGACTAGCGGGGGGCCGCACAGATACGCAGTATTTT
CASSDSRLAGGRTDTQYF
>-|-|TRBJ1-1|TRBV6-5
TGTGCCAGCAGAGCCGTTGGGGGGGGCACTGAAGCTTTCTTT
CASRAVGGGTEAFF
>TRBD1|-|TRBJ1-3|TRBV6-5
TGTGCCAGCAGCCGGGACAGCCACTCTGGAAACACCATATATTTT
CASSRDSHSGNTIYF
>-|-|TRBJ1-4|TRBV2
TGTGCCAGCACTCCGGGACTGGGCAATGAAAAACTGTTTTTT
CASTPGLGNEKLFF
>TRBD1|-|TRBJ1-1|TRBV7-9
TGTGCCAGCAGCCCCTGGACAGGGGGCAACACTGAAGCTTTCTTT
CASSPWTGGNTEAFF
>TRBD1|-|TRBJ1-1|TRBV9
TGTGCCAGCAGCCCCACGACAGGGAAAAGGGGTGGGAACACTGAAGCTTTCTTT
CASSPTTGKRGGNTEAFF
>-|-|TRBJ1-2|TRBV6-5
TGTGCCAGCAGTTACGATTCCGGGACACTCTATGGCTACACCTTC
CASSYDSGTLYGYTF
>TRBD1|-|TRBJ1-2|TRBV27
TGTGCCAGCAGACGACAGGGGTTAAATATCTATGGCTACACCTTC
CASRRQGLNIYGYTF